A selection of T cell receptor beta chains follows, all from one sample in a study of T-cell reconstitution after alpha-beta-depleted transplantation in children. TCRdb called the PCR reads again in MiXCR, with one record for every CDR3 protein. The table lists around 700,000 distinct CDR3 sequences, around 13% of them singletons. The sample in question was PBMCs, obtained before TCRalphabeta/CD19-depleted stem cell transplant. The source is a girl aged 2 to 9 with congenital amegakaryocytic thrombocytopenia, due to receive a stem cell transplant. The CDR3 runs from the conserved cysteine through the conserved F or W. Each record gives: J gene, D gene, clone size, V gene, CDR3 protein, CDR3 DNA. A D gene is named only where the DNA matches it firmly. Clone size is shown for a subset of rows, as once, few, many or a class of expanded clone.

j_call: TRBJ2-3; d_call: NA; clone_size: many; v_call: TRBV29-1; cdr3_aa: CSVEPATDDTQYF; cdr3_nt: TGCAGCGTTGAACCCGCGACTGACGATACGCAGTATTTT
j_call: TRBJ2-1; d_call: TRBD2; clone_size: once; v_call: TRBV25-1; cdr3_aa: CAMGPQGAGGTSYNEQFF; cdr3_nt: TGTGCCATGGGCCCCCAAGGGGCGGGAGGAACCTCCTACAATGAGCAGTTCTTC
j_call: TRBJ2-2; d_call: NA; clone_size: many; v_call: TRBV11-1; cdr3_aa: CASLKQHRDTGELFF; cdr3_nt: TGTGCCAGCCTTAAGCAACATAGGGACACCGGGGAGCTGTTTTTT
j_call: TRBJ2-5; d_call: NA; clone_size: NA; v_call: TRBV5-1; cdr3_aa: CASSVDRGTVETQYF; cdr3_nt: TGCGCCAGCAGCGTGGACCGCGGGACTGTTGAGACCCAGTACTTC
j_call: TRBJ2-2; d_call: NA; clone_size: NA; v_call: TRBV7-2; cdr3_aa: CASSHDNARTGELFF; cdr3_nt: TGTGCCAGCAGTCACGACAACGCGCGCACCGGGGAGCTGTTTTTT
j_call: TRBJ2-3; d_call: TRBD2; clone_size: many; v_call: TRBV4-2; cdr3_aa: CASSQTVRRGDTDTQYF; cdr3_nt: TGTGCCAGCAGCCAGACCGTAAGGCGGGGGGACACAGATACGCAGTATTTT
j_call: TRBJ2-7; d_call: NA; clone_size: few; v_call: TRBV12-3/TRBV12-4; cdr3_aa: CASSLGRRGGPQYF; cdr3_nt: TGTGCCAGCAGTTTAGGCCGGAGAGGAGGGCCCCAGTACTTC
j_call: TRBJ2-3; d_call: NA; clone_size: few; v_call: TRBV20-1; cdr3_aa: CSATRGGWDPTDTQYF; cdr3_nt: TGCAGTGCTACGAGGGGGGGCTGGGATCCCACAGATACGCAGTATTTT
j_call: TRBJ2-2; d_call: NA; clone_size: few; v_call: TRBV7-2; cdr3_aa: CASSHEGGREYTGELFF; cdr3_nt: TGTGCCAGCAGCCACGAGGGGGGGCGGGAATACACCGGGGAGCTGTTTTTT
j_call: TRBJ2-2; d_call: TRBD2; clone_size: few; v_call: TRBV7-9; cdr3_aa: CASSPGLAVITGELFF; cdr3_nt: TGTGCCAGCAGCCCCGGACTAGCGGTTATCACCGGGGAGCTGTTTTTT
j_call: TRBJ2-2; d_call: TRBD1; clone_size: once; v_call: TRBV11-2; cdr3_aa: CASSFFWDRGVYTGELFF; cdr3_nt: TGTGCCAGCAGCTTTTTTTGGGACAGGGGCGTTTACACCGGGGAGCTGTTTTTT
j_call: TRBJ1-1; d_call: TRBD1; clone_size: NA; v_call: TRBV6-5; cdr3_aa: CASSYFGTGQAFF; cdr3_nt: TGTGCCAGCAGTTACTTCGGGACAGGGCAAGCTTTCTTT
j_call: TRBJ2-7; d_call: TRBD1; clone_size: many; v_call: TRBV5-1; cdr3_aa: CASSVSGQGDEQYF; cdr3_nt: TGCGCCAGCAGCGTATCGGGACAGGGAGACGAGCAGTACTTC
j_call: TRBJ2-5; d_call: NA; clone_size: many; v_call: TRBV12-3/TRBV12-4; cdr3_aa: CASSMDRGETQYF; cdr3_nt: TGTGCCAGCAGCATGGACCGTGGGGAGACCCAGTACTTC
j_call: TRBJ1-5; d_call: NA; clone_size: once; v_call: TRBV14; cdr3_aa: CASSPRGYNQPQHF; cdr3_nt: TGTGCCAGCAGCCCCAGAGGGTACAATCAGCCCCAGCATTTT
j_call: TRBJ2-7; d_call: NA; clone_size: many; v_call: TRBV20-1; cdr3_aa: CSANEQGNNEQYF; cdr3_nt: TGCAGTGCTAATGAACAGGGCAACAACGAGCAGTACTTC